A selection of T cell receptor beta chains follows, all from one sample in a study of glioma-infiltrating T cells. TCRdb ran MiXCR on the multiplex PCR reads and lists one entry per CDR3 protein. The sample contains 84,000 or so distinct CDR3 sequences, around a quarter of which appear only once. The specimen was glioma tissue, nonneoplastic brain tissue, or PBMCs (not recorded which). All receptors derive from a human donor with low-grade glioma or glioblastoma, undergoing nonglioma brain surgery, or in good health (not recorded which). The CDR3 runs from the conserved cysteine through the conserved F or W. Each record gives: D gene, clone size, J gene, V gene, CDR3 DNA, CDR3 protein. The D gene is left open where the match is weak. Size is omitted from some rows. Given values are once, few, many or a class for expanded clones.

D: NA
size: NA
J: TRBJ2-7
V: TRBV29-1
DNA: TGCAGCGTTGGTGGGGGCGGTGGAAGAAACGAGCAGTACTTC
CDR3: CSVGGGGGRNEQYF

D: NA
size: few
J: TRBJ2-1
V: TRBV19
DNA: TGTGCCAGTAGTATACGAGGGGGGAAATACAATGAGCAGTTCTTC
CDR3: CASSIRGGKYNEQFF

D: TRBD2
size: many
J: TRBJ2-3
V: TRBV10-2
DNA: TGCGCCAGCATGCCGGGACTAGCGATGACGCAGTATTTT
CDR3: CASMPGLAMTQYF

D: NA
size: NA
J: TRBJ1-1
V: TRBV5-5
DNA: TGTGCCAGCAGCTTGGTCCAGGGGCTGGCGCACACTGAAGCTTTCTTT
CDR3: CASSLVQGLAHTEAFF

D: TRBD2
size: NA
J: TRBJ2-1
V: TRBV11-2
DNA: TGTGCCAGCAGCCCCCGTAGGGCGGGAGAGTGGAATGAGCAGTTCTTC
CDR3: CASSPRRAGEWNEQFF

D: NA
size: NA
J: TRBJ1-4
V: TRBV12-3/TRBV12-4
DNA: TGTGCCAGCAGTACCCGGACCCGAGAGGGTGAAAAACTGTTTTTT
CDR3: CASSTRTREGEKLFF

D: NA
size: many
J: TRBJ1-1
V: TRBV19
DNA: TGTGCCAGTAGCGGAGGGGAACTAGACACTGAAGCTTTCTTT
CDR3: CASSGGELDTEAFF

D: NA
size: many
J: TRBJ1-1
V: TRBV28
DNA: TGTGCCAGCAGGCTGAGGGTCGGGGCTTTCTTT
CDR3: CASRLRVGAFF

D: TRBD1
size: few
J: TRBJ2-7
V: TRBV29-1
DNA: TGCAGCGTTAAGACAGGGAAACTCTACGAGCAGTACTTC
CDR3: CSVKTGKLYEQYF

D: TRBD2
size: few
J: TRBJ2-7
V: TRBV2
DNA: TGTGCCAGCAGCCCCGGACTAGCGGGCTACGAGCAGTACTTC
CDR3: CASSPGLAGYEQYF

D: NA
size: NA
J: TRBJ2-5
V: TRBV5-1
DNA: TGCGCCAGCAGCTTGGAGGGGCGAGGGGAGACCCAGTACTTC
CDR3: CASSLEGRGETQYF

D: NA
size: many
J: TRBJ1-2
V: TRBV20-1
DNA: TGCAGTGCCACCCCCCGGGGGTCTGAAGGGTATGGCTACACCTTC
CDR3: CSATPRGSEGYGYTF

D: TRBD2
size: many
J: TRBJ2-7
V: TRBV24-1
DNA: TGTGCCACCAGTGACCGGACTAGCGGGACCTACGAGCAGTACTTC
CDR3: CATSDRTSGTYEQYF

D: TRBD2
size: many
J: TRBJ2-3
V: TRBV19
DNA: TGTGCCAGTAGTCCAGCGGGACCGGATACGCAGTATTTT
CDR3: CASSPAGPDTQYF

D: TRBD2
size: many
J: TRBJ2-3
V: TRBV7-2
DNA: TGTGCCAGCAGCTCGGGACTAGCACCAGATACGCAGTATTTT
CDR3: CASSSGLAPDTQYF

D: NA
size: few
J: TRBJ2-1
V: TRBV4-1
DNA: TGCGCCAGCAGCCAGATCCCTATGGGGGAGCAGTTCTTC
CDR3: CASSQIPMGEQFF

D: NA
size: many
J: TRBJ2-5
V: TRBV7-2
DNA: TGTGCCAGCAGCCCCGGGACACACCGTGAGACCCAGTACTTC
CDR3: CASSPGTHRETQYF

D: TRBD2
size: few
J: TRBJ2-7
V: TRBV5-1
DNA: TGCGCCAGCAGCTTCATAGCGGGAGTAAGTGAGCAGTACTTC
CDR3: CASSFIAGVSEQYF

D: NA
size: many
J: TRBJ2-5
V: TRBV3-1
DNA: TGTGCCAGCAGCCCCGTGAGGGAGACCCAGTACTTC
CDR3: CASSPVRETQYF

D: TRBD2
size: many
J: TRBJ2-7
V: TRBV18
DNA: TGTGCCAGCTCACTGTCGTCTGCGGGAGGTTCCTACGAGCAGTACTTC
CDR3: CASSLSSAGGSYEQYF

D: NA
size: NA
J: TRBJ2-2
V: TRBV7-9
DNA: TGTGCCAGCAGCTTAAGGACCGGGGAGCTGTTTTTT
CDR3: CASSLRTGELFF

D: NA
size: many
J: TRBJ2-7
V: TRBV5-1
DNA: TGCGCCAGCAGCTTACAAGGGGACGAGCAGTACTTC
CDR3: CASSLQGDEQYF

D: NA
size: many
J: TRBJ1-1
V: TRBV7-9
DNA: TGTGCCAGCAGCCTGCCGGTCCCGAACACTGAAGCTTTCTTT
CDR3: CASSLPVPNTEAFF

D: TRBD2
size: many
J: TRBJ2-3
V: TRBV7-2
DNA: TGTGCCAGCGGCGGGGGAATGTCAGATACGCAGTATTTT
CDR3: CASGGGMSDTQYF

D: TRBD1
size: many
J: TRBJ1-1
V: TRBV7-2
DNA: TGTGCCAGCAGCCCTTGGACAGGGGCCACTGAAGCTTTCTTT
CDR3: CASSPWTGATEAFF

D: NA
size: NA
J: TRBJ2-3
V: TRBV29-1
DNA: TGCAGCGTTCTTTGGACGGGTACAGATACGCAGTATTTT
CDR3: CSVLWTGTDTQYF

D: TRBD1
size: few
J: TRBJ1-1
V: TRBV10-3
DNA: TGTGCCATCAGTGACTCGGGACAGGCGAACACTGAAGCTTTCTTT
CDR3: CAISDSGQANTEAFF

D: NA
size: medium-sized
J: TRBJ2-5
V: TRBV7-2
DNA: TGTGCCAGCAGCTTTACAGGGTCGGGACAAGAGACCCAGTACTTC
CDR3: CASSFTGSGQETQYF

D: NA
size: many
J: TRBJ2-1
V: TRBV20-1
DNA: TGCAGTGCTAAACGAGGGGGCTCCTACAATGAGCAGTTCTTC
CDR3: CSAKRGGSYNEQFF

D: NA
size: many
J: TRBJ1-6
V: TRBV6-6
DNA: TGTGCCAGCAGTTACCAAGGGCTGTCACCCCTCCACTTT
CDR3: CASSYQGLSPLHF

D: NA
size: few
J: TRBJ1-2
V: TRBV11-2
DNA: TGTGCCAGCAGCTTAGACCCCACTAACTATGGCTACACCTTC
CDR3: CASSLDPTNYGYTF

D: NA
size: NA
J: TRBJ2-1
V: TRBV9
DNA: TGTGCCAGCAGCGCGGAGGACCTGGCCCTCTACAATGAGCAGTTCTTC
CDR3: CASSAEDLALYNEQFF

D: TRBD1
size: many
J: TRBJ1-3
V: TRBV3-1
DNA: TGTGCCAGCAGCTATAGACAGGGAGGAAACACCATATATTTT
CDR3: CASSYRQGGNTIYF

D: NA
size: many
J: TRBJ1-6
V: TRBV6-2/TRBV6-3
DNA: TGTGCCAGCAGGCTCATGGGGGATTCACCCCTCCACTTT
CDR3: CASRLMGDSPLHF

D: NA
size: medium-sized
J: TRBJ1-2
V: TRBV7-2
DNA: TGTGCCAGCAGCTTCCAGCAATATCTGGGCTACACCTTC
CDR3: CASSFQQYLGYTF

D: TRBD2
size: many
J: TRBJ2-3
V: TRBV5-4
DNA: TGTGCCAGCAGCTTGCTCAAGACTAGCGGCACAGATACGCAGTATTTT
CDR3: CASSLLKTSGTDTQYF

D: NA
size: many
J: TRBJ1-3
V: TRBV2
DNA: TGTGCCAGCAGATCGAGCTCTGGAAACACCATATATTTT
CDR3: CASRSSSGNTIYF

D: TRBD2
size: many
J: TRBJ2-7
V: TRBV28
DNA: TGTGCCAGCAGCCTGGTAGTAGCGGGAACCGAGCAGTACTTC
CDR3: CASSLVVAGTEQYF

D: NA
size: many
J: TRBJ1-3
V: TRBV20-1
DNA: TGCAGTGCTAGAGATCCGGGGGACCCTGGAAACACCATATATTTT
CDR3: CSARDPGDPGNTIYF

D: NA
size: many
J: TRBJ1-6
V: TRBV27
DNA: TGTGCCAGCAGCCCTCGGGGAGGAACCAATTCACCCCTCCACTTT
CDR3: CASSPRGGTNSPLHF

D: TRBD2
size: NA
J: TRBJ2-1
V: TRBV5-4
DNA: TGTGCCAGCAGTTCTGGACTAGTATTCGAGCAGTTCTTC
CDR3: CASSSGLVFEQFF

D: NA
size: many
J: TRBJ1-2
V: TRBV5-6
DNA: TGTGCCAGCAGCCGGCCGGGGCGCGATGGCTACACCTTC
CDR3: CASSRPGRDGYTF

D: NA
size: many
J: TRBJ2-5
V: TRBV6-1
DNA: TGTGCCAGCAAGGTTGGAGAGGAGACCCAGTACTTC
CDR3: CASKVGEETQYF

D: NA
size: NA
J: TRBJ1-6
V: TRBV29-1
DNA: TGCAGCGTTGAAGAAACGGCAAATTCACCCCTCCACTTT
CDR3: CSVEETANSPLHF

D: NA
size: few
J: TRBJ1-1
V: TRBV19
DNA: TGTGCCAGTAGTATCGGGGCCCTCACGAGAGGAGCTTTCTTT
CDR3: CASSIGALTRGAFF